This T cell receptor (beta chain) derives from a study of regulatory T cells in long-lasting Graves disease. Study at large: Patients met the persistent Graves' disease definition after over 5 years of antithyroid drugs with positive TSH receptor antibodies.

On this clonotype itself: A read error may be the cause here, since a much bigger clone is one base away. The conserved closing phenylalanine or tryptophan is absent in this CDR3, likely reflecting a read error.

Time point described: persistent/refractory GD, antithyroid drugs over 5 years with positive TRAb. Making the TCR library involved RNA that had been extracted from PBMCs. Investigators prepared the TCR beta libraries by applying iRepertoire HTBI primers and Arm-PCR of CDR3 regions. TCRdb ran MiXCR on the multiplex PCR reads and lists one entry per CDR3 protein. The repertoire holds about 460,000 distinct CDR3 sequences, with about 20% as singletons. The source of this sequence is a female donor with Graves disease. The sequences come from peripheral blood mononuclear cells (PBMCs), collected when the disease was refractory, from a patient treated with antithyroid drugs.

The CDR3 DNA follows: TGTGCCAGCAGCCGACAGGGGGACACCGGGGAGCTGTTTTCT. The encoded protein is CASSRQGDTGELFS. The V gene is TRBV7-2, the J gene TRBJ2-2; 9 nucleotides align to TRBD1. CDR3 length: 14 residues. V lost 5 bases to trimming and J lost 3 bases; unmatched junction nucleotides: 1. Germline-derived CDR1 and CDR2 are SGHTA and FQGNSA.